The 10 T cell receptor beta chains below were found in one sample sequenced in a study of blood T cell repertoires in COVID-19. Repertoires were generated with immunoSEQ multiplex PCR, while TCRdb's copy carries only in-frame clones and drops some. The repertoire includes around 280,000 clones, approximately 88% of them detected once, and about 1.8% sits in the top ten. Sequencing was done on a sample of PBMCs or T cells enriched from blood (not recorded which). These receptor sequences come from a woman aged 40 to 50 who had recovered from COVID-19.

The rearrangement uses TRBV19 and TRBJ2-5; no reliable D call. Germline assignment: CDR1 LNHDA and CDR2 SQIVND (reference sequence). The CDR3 runs 13 residues. Trimming shortened V by 5 bases and J by 2 bases, and 9 bases separated the two germline ends. This chain's CDR3 is CASSPRRQETQYF. CDR3 nucleotide sequence: TGTGCCAGTAGTCCCCGTCGGCAAGAGACCCAGTACTTC.

The chain couples TRBV5-4 to TRBJ2-5; 8 nucleotides align to TRBD2. This CDR3 has 14 residues. Germline values: CDR1 SGHNT, CDR2 YYREEE (reference sequence). V lost 2 bases and J lost 9; bases outside the gene matches: 9. The CDR3 spells CASSFRGGGVPQYF. In DNA form, the CDR3 reads TGTGCCAGCAGCTTTCGGGGGGGCGGGGTGCCCCAGTACTTC.

For the CDR3, the DNA is TGTGCCAGCAGCCAGAGTAGGCTAGCGGGAGCCGGTGAGCAGTTCTTC. Protein product: CASSQSRLAGAGEQFF. The chain combines TRBV3-1 (or the pseudogene TRBV3-2) with TRBJ2-1; 10 bases fit TRBD2. V lost 3 bases to trimming and J lost 9 bases; unmatched junction nucleotides: 11. CDR1 and CDR2 from the germline V gene are LGHDT and YNNKEL (reference sequence). CDR3 size: 16 residues.

The chain is built from TRBV28 and TRBJ1-1; 8 nucleotides line up with TRBD1. The CDR3 length is 15 residues. In germline, CDR1 is MDHEN, CDR2 SYDVKM. V dropped 3 bases and J dropped 5; count of bases not matched to a gene: 8. CDR3 residues: CASSFRQGAVTEAFF. In DNA, the CDR3 is TGTGCCAGCAGTTTCAGGCAGGGGGCTGTTACTGAAGCTTTCTTT.

The chain recombines TRBV11-2 with TRBJ2-1; D is perhaps TRBD2 (6 bases). The CDR3 is made up of 16 amino acids. The V end lost 4 bases, the J end lost 2 bases, and 15 bases lay between the germline ends. Germline assignment: CDR1 SGHAT and CDR2 FQNNGV. The CDR3 DNA is TGTGCCAGCAGCTCCGGGACTTCCGGAGCCTACAATGAGCAGTTCTTC. Translation: CASSSGTSGAYNEQFF.

The V and J genes are TRBV30 and TRBJ1-6; 9 nucleotides line up with TRBD1. The CDR3 spans 15 residues. Germline lookup yields CDR1 GTSNPN and CDR2 SVGIG (reference sequence). V lost 4 bases to trimming and J lost 6 bases; unmatched junction nucleotides: 7. In DNA, the CDR3 is TGTGCCTGGAAACCTACAGGGGGCGGTAATTCACCCCTCCACTTT. It yields the protein CAWKPTGGGNSPLHF. The whole variable domain, remainder taken from reference TRBV30 and TRBJ1-6, is SQTIHQWPATLVQPVGSPLSLECTVEGTSNPNLYWYRQAAGRGLQLLFYSVGIGQISSEVPQNLSASRPQDRQFILSSKKLLLSDSGFYLCAWKPTGGGNSPLHFGNGTRLTVT.

The chain links TRBV6-2 or TRBV6-3 to TRBJ2-1; no definite D call. The ends were cut back, 5 bases at V and 0 bases at J, with 14 bases in the middle. The V gene's germline CDR1 is MNHEY and CDR2 SVGEGT. The CDR3 has 16 amino acids. The CDR3 region is CASSLSVLSSYNEQFF. In nucleotides, the CDR3 is TGTGCCAGCAGTCTGTCCGTGCTGAGCTCCTACAATGAGCAGTTCTTC.

J is TRBJ1-1 and V is TRBV4-3, with TRBD1 matching 9 bases. Germline assignment: CDR1 LGHNA and CDR2 YSLEER. The CDR3 contains 15 residues. V lost 1 base, J lost 5 bases, and 5 bases stayed unmatched. The CDR3 nucleotides are TGCGCCAGCAGCCAAGGGGGGACAGGGCGGACTGAAGCTTTCTTT. Amino acids: CASSQGGTGRTEAFF.

This clone was seen once. This chain joins TRBV19 and TRBJ2-1; D not resolved. Trimming left V 3 bases short and J 7 bases short, with 16 bases between. This CDR3 contains 15 residues. The germline V gene has CDR1 LNHDA and CDR2 SQIVND (reference sequence). CDR3 in DNA: TGTGCCAGTAGTATCCGGAATACTAAAAAGAATGAGCAGTTCTTC. Residues: CASSIRNTKKNEQFF.

The chain links TRBV5-1 to TRBJ2-2; D might be TRBD2 (5 bases). The CDR3 runs to 14 residues. V gave up 5 bases and J gave up 5 bases, with 13 bases separating them. Germline-derived CDR1 and CDR2 are SGHRS and YFSETQ. CDR3 sequence (DNA): TGCGCCAGCAGAAAACAAGGAGGAACCGGGGAGCTGTTTTTT. It is translated as CASRKQGGTGELFF.